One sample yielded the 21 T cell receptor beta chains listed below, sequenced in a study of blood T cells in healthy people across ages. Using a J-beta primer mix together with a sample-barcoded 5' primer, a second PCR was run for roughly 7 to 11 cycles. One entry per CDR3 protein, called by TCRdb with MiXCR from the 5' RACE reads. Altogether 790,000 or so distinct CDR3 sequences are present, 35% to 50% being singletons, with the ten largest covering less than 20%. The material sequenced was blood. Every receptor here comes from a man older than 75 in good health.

The CDR3 loop reads CASSFQRSRNEQYF. The DNA for the CDR3 is TGTGCCAGCAGCTTTCAGAGGAGTCGGAACGAGCAGTACTTC. The J gene is TRBJ2-7, the V gene TRBV7-2, with D unresolved. The CDR3 loop spans 14 amino acids. Germline CDR1 reads SGHTA; CDR2 reads FQGNSA. V shed 3 bases and J shed 5 bases, with 14 bases lying between them.

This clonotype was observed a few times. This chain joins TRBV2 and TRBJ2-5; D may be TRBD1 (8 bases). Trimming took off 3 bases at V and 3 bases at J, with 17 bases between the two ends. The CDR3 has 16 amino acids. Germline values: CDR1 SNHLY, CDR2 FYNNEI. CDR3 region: CASSDPRQGREETQYF. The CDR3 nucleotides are TGTGCCAGCAGTGACCCGCGACAGGGGAGGGAAGAGACCCAGTACTTC.

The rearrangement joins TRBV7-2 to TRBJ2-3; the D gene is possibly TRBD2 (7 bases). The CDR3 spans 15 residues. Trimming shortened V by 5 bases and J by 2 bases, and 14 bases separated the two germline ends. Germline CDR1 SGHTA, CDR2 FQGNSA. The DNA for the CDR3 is TGTGCCAGCAGCGTTAGGGGGGGACCCACAGATACGCAGTATTTT. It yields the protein CASSVRGGPTDTQYF. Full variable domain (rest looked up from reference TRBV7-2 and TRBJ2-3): GAGVSQSPSNKVTEKGKDVELRCDPISGHTALYWYRQSLGQGLEFLIYFQGNSAPDKSGLPSDRFSAERTGGSVSTLTIQRTQQEDSAVYLCASSVRGGPTDTQYFGPGTRLTVL.

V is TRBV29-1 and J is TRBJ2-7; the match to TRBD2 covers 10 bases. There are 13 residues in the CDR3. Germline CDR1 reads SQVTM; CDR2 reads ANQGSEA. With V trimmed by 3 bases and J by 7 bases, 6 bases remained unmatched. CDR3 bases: TGCAGCGTTGATTTAGCGGGGGGAGATGAGCAGTACTTC. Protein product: CSVDLAGGDEQYF.

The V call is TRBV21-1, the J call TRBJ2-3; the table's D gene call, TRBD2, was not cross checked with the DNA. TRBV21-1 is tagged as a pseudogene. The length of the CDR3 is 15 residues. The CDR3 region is CASTAGTSGADTQYF. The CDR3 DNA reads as TGTGCCAGCACCGCAGGGACTAGCGGGGCAGATACGCAGTATTTT.

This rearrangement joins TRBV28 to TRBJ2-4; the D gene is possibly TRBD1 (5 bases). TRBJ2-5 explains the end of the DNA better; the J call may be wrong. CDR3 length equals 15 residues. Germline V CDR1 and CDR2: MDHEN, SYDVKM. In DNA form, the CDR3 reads TGTGCCAGCAGTTCAATAAGTACAGGACAAGAGACCCAGTACTTC. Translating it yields CASSSISTGQETQYF.

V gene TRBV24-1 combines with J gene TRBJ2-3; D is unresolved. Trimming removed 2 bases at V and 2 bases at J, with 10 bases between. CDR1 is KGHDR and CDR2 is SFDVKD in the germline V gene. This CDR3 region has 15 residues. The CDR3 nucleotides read TGTGCCACCAGTGATTCTCAGACCGTCACAGATACGCAGTATTTT. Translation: CATSDSQTVTDTQYF.

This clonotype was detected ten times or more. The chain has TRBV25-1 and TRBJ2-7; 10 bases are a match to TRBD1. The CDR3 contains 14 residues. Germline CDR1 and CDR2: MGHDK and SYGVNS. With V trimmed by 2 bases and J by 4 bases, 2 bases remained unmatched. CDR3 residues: CASSERTGGYEQYF. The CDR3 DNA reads TGTGCCAGCAGTGAAAGGACAGGGGGTTACGAGCAGTACTTC.

The CDR3 reads CSARGTRQETQYF. CDR3 nucleotides: TGCAGTGCTAGAGGGACTAGACAAGAGACCCAGTACTTC. The V and J genes are TRBV20-1 and TRBJ2-5, with 7 bases that match TRBD2. Trimming removed 1 base from V and 2 bases from J; junction bases left unmatched: 1. Looked up from germline, CDR1 is DFQATT and CDR2 is SNEGSKA (reference sequence). The CDR3 totals 13 residues.

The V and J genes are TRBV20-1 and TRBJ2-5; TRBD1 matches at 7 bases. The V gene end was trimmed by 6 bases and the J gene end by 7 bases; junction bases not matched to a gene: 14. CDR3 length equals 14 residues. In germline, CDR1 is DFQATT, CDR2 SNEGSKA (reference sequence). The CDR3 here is CSAIGPGQEGTQYF. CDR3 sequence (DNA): TGCAGTGCCATAGGCCCCGGACAGGAAGGGACCCAGTACTTC.

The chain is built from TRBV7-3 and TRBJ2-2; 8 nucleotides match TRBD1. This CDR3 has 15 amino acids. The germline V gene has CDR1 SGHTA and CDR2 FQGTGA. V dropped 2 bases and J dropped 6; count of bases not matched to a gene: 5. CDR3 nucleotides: TGTGCCAGCAGCTTACCAGGGGGCAAAGCCGGGGAGCTGTTTTTT. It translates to CASSLPGGKAGELFF.

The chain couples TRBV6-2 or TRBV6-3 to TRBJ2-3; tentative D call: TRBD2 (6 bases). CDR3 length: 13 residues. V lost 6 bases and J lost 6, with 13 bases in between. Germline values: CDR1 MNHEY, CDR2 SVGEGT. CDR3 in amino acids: CASSAGRVDTQYF. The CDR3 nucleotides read TGTGCCAGCAGCGCCGGGAGAGTTGATACGCAGTATTTT.

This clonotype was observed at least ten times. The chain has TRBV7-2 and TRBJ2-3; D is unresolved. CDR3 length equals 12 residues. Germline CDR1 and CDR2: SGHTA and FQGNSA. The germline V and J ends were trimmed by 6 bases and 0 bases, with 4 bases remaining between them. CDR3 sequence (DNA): TGTGCCAGCAGTATTAGCACAGATACGCAGTATTTT. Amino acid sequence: CASSISTDTQYF. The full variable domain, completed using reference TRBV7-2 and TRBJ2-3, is GAGVSQSPSNKVTEKGKDVELRCDPISGHTALYWYRQSLGQGLEFLIYFQGNSAPDKSGLPSDRFSAERTGGSVSTLTIQRTQQEDSAVYLCASSISTDTQYFGPGTRLTVL.

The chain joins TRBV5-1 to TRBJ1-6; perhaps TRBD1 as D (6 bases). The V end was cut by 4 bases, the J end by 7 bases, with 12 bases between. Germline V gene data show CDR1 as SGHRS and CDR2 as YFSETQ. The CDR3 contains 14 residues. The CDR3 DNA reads TGCGCCAGCAGCCCCCGGACAGAGAATTCACCCCTCCACTTT. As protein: CASSPRTENSPLHF.

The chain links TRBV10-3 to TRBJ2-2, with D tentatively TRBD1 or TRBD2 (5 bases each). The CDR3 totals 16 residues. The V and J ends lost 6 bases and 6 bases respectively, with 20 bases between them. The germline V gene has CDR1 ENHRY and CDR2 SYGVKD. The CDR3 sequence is CAIRQLSGAAAGELFF. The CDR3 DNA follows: TGTGCCATCAGGCAACTATCTGGGGCAGCGGCCGGGGAGCTGTTTTTT.

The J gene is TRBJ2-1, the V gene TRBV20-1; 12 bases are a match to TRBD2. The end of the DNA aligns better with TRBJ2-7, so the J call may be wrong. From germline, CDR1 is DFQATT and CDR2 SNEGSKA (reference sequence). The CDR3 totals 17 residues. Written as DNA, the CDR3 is TGCAGTGCTAGTTTTCTAGCGGGAGGGGAGGGTTACAATGAGCAGTACTTC. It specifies CSASFLAGGEGYNEQYF.

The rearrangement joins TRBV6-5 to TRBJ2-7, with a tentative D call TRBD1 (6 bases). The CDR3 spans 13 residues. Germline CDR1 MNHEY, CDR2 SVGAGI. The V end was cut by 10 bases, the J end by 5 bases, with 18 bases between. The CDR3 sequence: CATFDVNRDEQYF. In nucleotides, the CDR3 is TGTGCCACCTTCGATGTAAACAGGGACGAGCAGTACTTC.

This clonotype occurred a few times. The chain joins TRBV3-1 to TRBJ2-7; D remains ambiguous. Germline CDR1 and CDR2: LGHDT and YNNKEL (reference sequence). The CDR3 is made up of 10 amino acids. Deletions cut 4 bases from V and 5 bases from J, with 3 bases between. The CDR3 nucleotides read TGTGCCAGCAGCCCTCACGAGCAGTACTTC. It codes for CASSPHEQYF.

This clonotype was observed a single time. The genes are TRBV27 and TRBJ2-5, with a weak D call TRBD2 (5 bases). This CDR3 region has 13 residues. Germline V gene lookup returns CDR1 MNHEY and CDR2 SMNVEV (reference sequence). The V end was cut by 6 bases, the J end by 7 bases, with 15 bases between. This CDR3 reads CASSPWMAGTQYF. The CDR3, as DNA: TGTGCCAGCAGCCCCTGGATGGCGGGGACCCAGTACTTC.

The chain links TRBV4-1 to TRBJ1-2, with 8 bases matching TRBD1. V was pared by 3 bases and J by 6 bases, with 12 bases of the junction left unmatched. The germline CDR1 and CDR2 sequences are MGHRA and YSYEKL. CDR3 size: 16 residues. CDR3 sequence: CASSQPGQGTRNGYTF. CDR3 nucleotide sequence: TGCGCCAGCAGCCAGCCCGGACAGGGAACGAGAAATGGCTACACCTTC.

As DNA, the CDR3 is TGTGCCAGCAGTTTCTTAGCGGGAGTGCTTCACGAGCAGTTCTTC. Translated, it gives CASSFLAGVLHEQFF. The chain recombines TRBV6-2 or TRBV6-3 with TRBJ2-1, with TRBD2 matching 9 bases. This CDR3 has 15 amino acids. Germline V gene data show CDR1 as MNHEY and CDR2 as SVGEGT. The trim removed 4 bases at V and 10 bases at J, leaving 11 bases unmatched.